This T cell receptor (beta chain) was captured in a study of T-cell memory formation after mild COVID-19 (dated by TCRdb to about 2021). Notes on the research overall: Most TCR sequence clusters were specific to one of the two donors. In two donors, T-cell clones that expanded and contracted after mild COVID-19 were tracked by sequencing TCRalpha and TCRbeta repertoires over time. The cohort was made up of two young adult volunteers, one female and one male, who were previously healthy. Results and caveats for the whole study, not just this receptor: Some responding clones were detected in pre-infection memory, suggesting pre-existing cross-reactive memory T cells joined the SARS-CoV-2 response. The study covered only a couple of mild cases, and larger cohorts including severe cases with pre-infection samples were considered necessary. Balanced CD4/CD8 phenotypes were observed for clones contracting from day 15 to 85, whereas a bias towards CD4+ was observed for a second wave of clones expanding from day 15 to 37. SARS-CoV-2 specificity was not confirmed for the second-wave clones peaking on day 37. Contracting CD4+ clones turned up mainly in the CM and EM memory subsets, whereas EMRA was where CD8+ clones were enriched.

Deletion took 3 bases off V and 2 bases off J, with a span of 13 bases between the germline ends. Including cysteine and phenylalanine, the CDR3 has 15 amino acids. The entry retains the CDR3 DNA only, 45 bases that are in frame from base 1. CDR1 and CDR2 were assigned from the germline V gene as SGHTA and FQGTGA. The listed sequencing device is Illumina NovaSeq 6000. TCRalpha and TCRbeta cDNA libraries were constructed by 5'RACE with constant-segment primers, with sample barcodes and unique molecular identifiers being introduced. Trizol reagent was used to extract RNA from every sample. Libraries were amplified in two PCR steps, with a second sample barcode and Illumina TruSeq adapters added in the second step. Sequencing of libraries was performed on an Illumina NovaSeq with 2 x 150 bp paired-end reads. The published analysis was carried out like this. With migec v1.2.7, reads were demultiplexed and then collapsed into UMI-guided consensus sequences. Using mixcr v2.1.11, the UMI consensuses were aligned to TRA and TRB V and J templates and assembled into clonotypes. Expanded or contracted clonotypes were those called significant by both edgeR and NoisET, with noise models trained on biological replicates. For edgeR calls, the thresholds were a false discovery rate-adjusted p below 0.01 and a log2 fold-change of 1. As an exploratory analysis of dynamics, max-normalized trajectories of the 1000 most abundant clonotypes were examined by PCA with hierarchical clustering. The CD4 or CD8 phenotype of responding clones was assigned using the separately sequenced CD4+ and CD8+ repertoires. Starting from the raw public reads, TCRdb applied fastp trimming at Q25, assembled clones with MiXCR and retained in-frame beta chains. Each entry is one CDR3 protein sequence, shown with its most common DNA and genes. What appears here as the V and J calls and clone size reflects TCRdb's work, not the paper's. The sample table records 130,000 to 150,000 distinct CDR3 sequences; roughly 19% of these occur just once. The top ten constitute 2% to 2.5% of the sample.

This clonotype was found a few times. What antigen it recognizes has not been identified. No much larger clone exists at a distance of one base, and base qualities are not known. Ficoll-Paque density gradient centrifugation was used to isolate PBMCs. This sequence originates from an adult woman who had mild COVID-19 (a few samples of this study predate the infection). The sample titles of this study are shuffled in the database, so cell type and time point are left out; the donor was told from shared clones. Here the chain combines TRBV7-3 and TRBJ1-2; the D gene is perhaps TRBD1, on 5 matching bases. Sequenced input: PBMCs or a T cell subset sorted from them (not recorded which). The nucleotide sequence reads TGTGCCAGCAGCTTCGGGTCAGGGCCCAACTATGGCTACACCTTC. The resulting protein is CASSFGSGPNYGYTF.